A single sample gave rise to the 5 T cell receptor beta chains below, sequenced in a study of T-cell memory formation after mild COVID-19. TCRdb analysed the 5' RACE reads with MiXCR anew, one entry per CDR3 protein. The table includes 300,000 to 350,000 distinct CDR3 sequences, roughly a fifth detected once. Specimen: PBMCs or a T cell subset sorted from them (not recorded which). The receptors were sampled from a man aged 18 to 30 who had mild COVID-19 (a few samples of this study predate the infection). Cell type and time point are not known.

In its sample, this clonotype was seen a few times. V and J are TRBV4-1 and TRBJ2-7, with 12 nucleotides matching TRBD2. Trimming at V came to 0 bases and at J to 4 bases, leaving 1 base not matched to a gene. Germline CDR1 MGHRA, CDR2 YSYEKL. This CDR3 contains 15 residues. DNA for the CDR3: TGCGCCAGCAGCCAAGAAGGACTAGCGGGGTACGAGCAGTACTTC. Protein product: CASSQEGLAGYEQYF.

CDR3: CASSPQYRGTNTGELFF. CDR3 DNA: TGTGCCAGCAGCCCTCAATATCGGGGTACGAACACCGGGGAGCTGTTTTTT. The chain couples TRBV9 to TRBJ2-2, with D perhaps matching TRBD2 (5 bases). This CDR3 is 17 amino acids long. V dropped 4 bases and J dropped 0 bases, with 16 bases sitting between them. Looked up from germline, CDR1 is SGDLS and CDR2 is YYNGEE.

This clonotype showed up just a few times. The CDR3 protein is CASSQADNRGEEQYF. CDR3 DNA: TGCGCCAGCAGCCAAGCGGATAACAGGGGTGAAGAGCAGTACTTC. The genes are TRBV4-3 and TRBJ2-7; TRBD1 matches at 7 bases. Germline V gene lookup returns CDR1 LGHNA and CDR2 YSLEER. Losses at the gene ends were 1 base for V and 7 bases for J; bases not matched to a gene: 10. The CDR3 consists of 15 residues.

J is TRBJ2-7 and V is TRBV18, with D perhaps TRBD2 (6 bases). Between the trimmed V and J ends, which lost 3 bases and 5 bases, there was a span of 11 bases. Germline V lookup: CDR1 KGHSH, CDR2 LQKENI. The CDR3 has 13 residues. The CDR3: CASSPSGGNEQYF. CDR3 nucleotides: TGTGCCAGCTCACCCTCAGGAGGGAACGAGCAGTACTTC.

This clonotype appeared a few times. V usage is TRBV20-1 and J usage is TRBJ1-1; a possible D gene is TRBD1 (5 bases). The CDR3 length is 11 residues. Germline CDR1 and CDR2: DFQATT and SNEGSKA (reference sequence). V was pared by 5 bases and J by 3 bases, with 7 bases between. CDR3 amino acids: CSAQGDTEAFF. In nucleotides, the CDR3 is TGCAGTGCTCAGGGAGACACTGAAGCTTTCTTT.